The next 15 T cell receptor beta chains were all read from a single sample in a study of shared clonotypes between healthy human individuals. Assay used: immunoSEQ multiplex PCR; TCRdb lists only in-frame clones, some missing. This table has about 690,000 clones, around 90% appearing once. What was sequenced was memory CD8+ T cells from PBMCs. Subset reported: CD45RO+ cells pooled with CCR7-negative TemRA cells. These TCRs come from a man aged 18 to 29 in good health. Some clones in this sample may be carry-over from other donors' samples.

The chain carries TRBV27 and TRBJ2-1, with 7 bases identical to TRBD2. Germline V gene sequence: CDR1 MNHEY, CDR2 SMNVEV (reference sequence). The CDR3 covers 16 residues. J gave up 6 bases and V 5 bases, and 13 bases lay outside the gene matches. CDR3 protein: CASSPLGAGSTNEQFF. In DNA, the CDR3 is TGTGCCAGCAGTCCGCTGGGAGCGGGATCTACCAATGAGCAGTTCTTC.

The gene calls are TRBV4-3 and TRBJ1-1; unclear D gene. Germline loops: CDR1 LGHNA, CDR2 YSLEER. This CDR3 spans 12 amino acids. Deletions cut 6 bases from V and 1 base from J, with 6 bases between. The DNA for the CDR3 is TGCGCCAGCAGTTGGGGGAACACTGAAGCTTTCTTT. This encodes CASSWGNTEAFF.

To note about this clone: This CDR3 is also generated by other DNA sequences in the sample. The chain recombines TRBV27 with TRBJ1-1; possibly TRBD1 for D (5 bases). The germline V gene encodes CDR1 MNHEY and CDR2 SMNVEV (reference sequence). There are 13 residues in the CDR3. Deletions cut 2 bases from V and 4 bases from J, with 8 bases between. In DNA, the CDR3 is TGTGCCAGCAGTTTAGGCGGGGCCACTGAAGCTTTCTTT. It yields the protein CASSLGGATEAFF.

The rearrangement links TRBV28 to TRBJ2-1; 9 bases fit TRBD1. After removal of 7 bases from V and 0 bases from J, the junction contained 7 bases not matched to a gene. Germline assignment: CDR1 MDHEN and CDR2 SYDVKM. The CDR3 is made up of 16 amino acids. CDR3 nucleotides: TGTGCCAGCAAAATACCGGGACAGGGCTCCTACAATGAGCAGTTCTTC. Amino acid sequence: CASKIPGQGSYNEQFF.

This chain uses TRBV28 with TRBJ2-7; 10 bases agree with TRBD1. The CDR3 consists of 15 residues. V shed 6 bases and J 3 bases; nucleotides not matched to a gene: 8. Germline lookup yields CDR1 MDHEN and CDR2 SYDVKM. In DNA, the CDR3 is TGTGCCAGCAGACTCGGGACAGGGGTCTTCTACGAGCAGTACTTC. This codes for CASRLGTGVFYEQYF.

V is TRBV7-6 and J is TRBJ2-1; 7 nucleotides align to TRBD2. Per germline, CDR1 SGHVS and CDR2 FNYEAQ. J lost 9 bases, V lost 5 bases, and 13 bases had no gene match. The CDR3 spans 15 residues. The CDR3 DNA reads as TGTGCCAGCAGCCGCGACCTGGCGGGAGAGCTTGAGCAGTTCTTC. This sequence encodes CASSRDLAGELEQFF. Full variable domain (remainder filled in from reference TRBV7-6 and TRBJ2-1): GAGVSQSPRYKVTKRGQDVALRCDPISGHVSLYWYRQALGQGPEFLTYFNYEAQQDKSGLPNDRFSAERPEGSISTLTIQRTEQRDSAMYRCASSRDLAGELEQFFGPGTRLTVL.

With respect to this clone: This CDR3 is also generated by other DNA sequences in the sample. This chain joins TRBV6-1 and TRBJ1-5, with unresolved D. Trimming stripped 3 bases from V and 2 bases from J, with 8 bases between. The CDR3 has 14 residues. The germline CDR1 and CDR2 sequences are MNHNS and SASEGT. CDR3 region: CASSDAWGNQPQHF. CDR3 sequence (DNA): TGTGCCAGCAGTGATGCGTGGGGCAATCAGCCCCAGCATTTT.

The DNA of the CDR3 is TGCGCCAGCAGCACAGAGGTGTATAGCAATCAGCCCCAGCATTTT. Its protein product is CASSTEVYSNQPQHF. This rearrangement joins TRBV4-3 to TRBJ1-5; D remains ambiguous. The CDR3 extends over 15 amino acids. Germline V gene sequence: CDR1 LGHNA, CDR2 YSLEER. V was cut by 5 bases and J by 0 bases, with 11 bases left in between.

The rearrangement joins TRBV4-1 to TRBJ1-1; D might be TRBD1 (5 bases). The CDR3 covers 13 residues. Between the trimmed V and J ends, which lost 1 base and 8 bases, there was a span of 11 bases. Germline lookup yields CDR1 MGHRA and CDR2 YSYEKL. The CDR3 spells CASSQGGGGEAFF. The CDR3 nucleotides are TGCGCCAGCAGCCAAGGGGGGGGTGGAGAAGCTTTCTTT.

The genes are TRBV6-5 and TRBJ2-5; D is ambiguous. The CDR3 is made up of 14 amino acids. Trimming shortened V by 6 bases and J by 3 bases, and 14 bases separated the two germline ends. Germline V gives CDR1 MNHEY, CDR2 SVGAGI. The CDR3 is CASSPLNREETQYF. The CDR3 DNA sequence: TGTGCCAGCAGCCCCTTGAATAGGGAAGAGACCCAGTACTTC.

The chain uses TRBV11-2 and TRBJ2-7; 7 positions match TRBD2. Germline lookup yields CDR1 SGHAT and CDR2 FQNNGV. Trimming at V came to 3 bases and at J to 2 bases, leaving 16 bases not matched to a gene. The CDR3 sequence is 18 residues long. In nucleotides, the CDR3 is TGTGCCAGCAGCTTTTTCGGGTCGGTGATCGGGACTACCTACGAGCAGTACTTC. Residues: CASSFFGSVIGTTYEQYF.

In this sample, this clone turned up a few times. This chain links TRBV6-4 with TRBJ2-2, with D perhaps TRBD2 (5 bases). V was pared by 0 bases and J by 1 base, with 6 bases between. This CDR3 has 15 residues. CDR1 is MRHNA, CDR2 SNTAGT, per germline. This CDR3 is CASSDSRENTGELFF. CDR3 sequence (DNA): TGTGCCAGCAGTGACTCTCGGGAGAACACCGGGGAGCTGTTTTTT.

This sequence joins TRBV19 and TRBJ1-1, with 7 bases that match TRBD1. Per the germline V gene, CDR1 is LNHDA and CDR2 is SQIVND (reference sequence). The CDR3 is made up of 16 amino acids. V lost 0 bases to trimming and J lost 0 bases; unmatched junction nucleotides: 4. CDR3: CASSIDWGQMNTEAFF. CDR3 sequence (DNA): TGTGCCAGTAGTATAGATTGGGGACAGATGAACACTGAAGCTTTCTTT.

CDR3 nucleotide sequence: TGTGCCAGCAGTCCCTGGGACAGGCTTTACCAAGAGACCCAGTACTTC. Residues: CASSPWDRLYQETQYF. The genes are TRBV28 and TRBJ2-5; TRBD1 agrees at 8 bases. Germline V gives CDR1 MDHEN, CDR2 SYDVKM. The CDR3 has 16 residues. With V trimmed by 5 bases and J by 0 bases, 8 bases remained unmatched.

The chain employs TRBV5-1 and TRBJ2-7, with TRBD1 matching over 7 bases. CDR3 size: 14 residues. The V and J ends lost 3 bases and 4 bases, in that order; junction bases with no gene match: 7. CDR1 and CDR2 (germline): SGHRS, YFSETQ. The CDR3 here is CASSYWQGEYEQYF. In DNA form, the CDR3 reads TGCGCCAGCAGCTATTGGCAGGGGGAGTACGAGCAGTACTTC.